The next 22 T cell receptor delta chains were all read from a single sample in a study of γδ T cells in repeated Plasmodium falciparum infection. TCRdb applied CATT to the multiplex PCR reads for clone calling. The sample has 75,000 to 95,000 delta-chain clones, roughly 0.98% seen once. Bulk repertoires came from Vgamma9/Vdelta2+ or Vdelta2-negative gammadelta T cells flow-sorted from PBMC. Sequencing was done on a sample of gamma-delta T cells from blood. These receptor sequences come from a pool of human donors (malaria-infected and uninfected, not separated).

This clone has ten or more counts. The likely explanation is a read error, given a far larger clone one base away. The sample carries other DNA sequences with the same CDR3. The V call is TRDV1, the J call TRDJ1; D possibly corresponds to TRDD3 (6 bases). CDR3 length equals 15 residues. Germline V gene data show CDR1 as TSWWSYY and CDR2 as QGS. The CDR3 nucleotides read TGTGCTCTTGGGGAAGTAGAGGATACAACCGATAAGCTCATCTTT. Protein sequence: CALGEVEDTTDKLIF.

A remark on this clone: The TCRdb protein, from a much larger clone, departs from this DNA's translation at residue 15, likely by read error; the protein shown derives from the DNA. J gene calling gave no result, while the V gene is TRDV1; no check of the table's D call, TRDD3, against the DNA was made. The germline V gene has CDR1 TSWWSYY and CDR2 QGS. The CDR3 consists of 17 residues. The CDR3 coding sequence is TGTGCTCTTGGGGAAGGTTCCTGGGGGATACTTACCGATAAACCCATCTTT. Translating it yields CALGEGSWGILTDKPIF.

The table lists this clone with a few counts. A far larger clone lies a single base away; this is likely a read error. Other DNA sequences in the same sample also yield this CDR3. The chain links TRDV1 to TRDJ1; D is uncertain. The CDR3 length is 13 residues. Trimming took 6 bases from V and 4 from J, leaving 12 bases between them. Germline V lookup: CDR1 TSWWSYY, CDR2 QGS. The CDR3 DNA is TGTGCTCTTGGTGCATCGCCCCACGATAAACTCATCTTT. This codes for CALGASPHDKLIF.

Details on this clone: This DNA translates differently at residue 15 from the TCRdb protein, which is that of a much larger clone; a read error is likely, and the protein shown is the DNA's own translation. TRDV1 is the V gene, and the J gene was not called; the D call in the table, TRDD3, was not verified against the DNA. The CDR3 runs to 18 residues. Per germline, CDR1 TSWWSYY and CDR2 QGS. The CDR3: CALGELLYDPHLTDNLIF. The CDR3 bases are TGTGCTCTTGGGGAACTTCTCTACGACCCTCATCTCACCGATAATCTCATCTTT.

Details on this clone: Only one base separates this from a far larger clonotype, so it likely reflects a read error. Other DNA sequences within the sample encode an identical CDR3. The gene calls are TRDV1 and TRDJ1, with TRDD3 matching 9 bases. The J gene, missing from TCRdb, was assigned here through DNA to germline matching. Germline-derived CDR1 and CDR2 are TSWWSYY and QGS. This CDR3 spans 26 amino acids. This CDR3 is CALGGIRCIAAPNAGGDLPGDTELIF. DNA of the CDR3: TGTGCCCTTGGGGGGATTAGGTGCATAGCTGCACCAAATGCCGGGGGCGATTTACCTGGGGATACGGAACTCATCTTT.

This clone was counted between two and nine times. Only one base separates this from a far larger clonotype, so it likely reflects a read error. This same CDR3 is encoded by further DNA sequences in the sample. This chain joins TRDV1 and TRDJ1, with D unresolved. No J gene was available from TCRdb, and it was assigned here by a germline match of the DNA. Germline V CDR1 and CDR2: TSWWSYY, QGS. V lost 6 bases and J 0 bases, leaving 26 bases between the germline ends. CDR3 length: 19 residues. CDR3 nucleotide sequence: TGTGCTCTTGGCCGTCCCCTTGTCGGGACCAAACCTTACACCGATAAACTCATCTTT. This encodes CALGRPLVGTKPYTDKLIF.

This clone was detected a few times. The amino acid sequence in TCRdb belongs to a much larger clone and departs from this DNA's translation at residue 8, likely a sequencing read error; the sequence shown is translated from the DNA. V is TRDV1 and J is TRDJ1; TRDD3 matches 9 bases. TCRdb leaves out the J gene; it was filled in here by matching the DNA to germline. The CDR3 has 26 residues. V gave up 1 base and J gave up 0 bases; unmatched junction bases: 33. Germline lookup yields CDR1 TSWWSYY and CDR2 QGS. CDR3 in DNA: TGTGCTCTTGGGGAACGTTCCAACCCTTACCTCTGGGCGGTAAGGGGGGATACCAAATACACCGATAAACTCATCTTT. Translating gives CALGERSNPYLWAVRGDTKYTDKLIF.

This clone was counted between two and nine times. Translating this DNA gives a protein that differs at residue 18 from the TCRdb one, which belongs to a much larger clone; a read error is likely, and the protein shown is this translation. Here the CDR3 reads CALSPLSWGSPGWYTDKPIF. The CDR3 DNA follows: TGTGCTCTTAGCCCCTTGTCCTGGGGGTCCCCCGGTTGGTACACCGATAAACCCATCTTT. The V gene is given as TRDV1, and no J gene call is available; the table calls TRDD3, which could not be checked here. CDR1 is TSWWSYY and CDR2 is QGS in the germline V gene. The CDR3 is made up of 20 amino acids.

This clone was found many times. The J gene is TRDJ3, the V gene TRDV2; the match to TRDD3 covers 13 bases. Germline V gives CDR1 GEAIGNYY, CDR2 EKD. This CDR3 has 23 amino acids. With V trimmed by 3 bases and J by 0 bases, 16 bases remained unmatched. The CDR3 region has the DNA TGTGCCTGTGACGCAACCCTACTGGGGGATACGCGCTCCAGCTCCTGGGACACCCGACAGATGTTTTTC. Translation: CACDATLLGDTRSSSWDTRQMFF.

At least ten counts were recorded for this clone. The protein that TCRdb holds for this DNA derives from a much larger clone and differs from the translated DNA at residue 11, which likely indicates a read error; the protein shown here is translated from the DNA. The rearrangement uses TRDV2 and TRDJ2; D is possibly TRDD3 (5 bases). Germline V lookup: CDR1 GEAIGNYY, CDR2 EKD. V dropped 0 bases and J dropped 9 bases, with 16 bases sitting between them. This CDR3 spans 15 amino acids. CDR3 DNA sequence: TGTGCCTGTGACACCCTTAGGGGAGACCTGACACAACTCTTCTTT. It translates to CACDTLRGDLTQLFF.

With regard to this clone: A far larger clone is off by one base, so a read error is likely. This sample includes further DNA sequences coding for the same CDR3. The chain combines TRDV1 with TRDJ3, with 11 bases that match TRDD3. The J gene, missing from TCRdb, was assigned here through DNA to germline matching. The junction had 16 bases not matched to a gene; V was cut back by 2 bases and J by 1 base. Looked up from germline, CDR1 is TSWWSYY and CDR2 is QGS. This CDR3 spans 23 amino acids. The CDR3 region has the DNA TGTGCTCTTGGGGAAACGACCTTCCCCTGGGGGATACCCACTTCCTGGGACACCCGACAGATGTTTTTC. Translated: CALGETTFPWGIPTSWDTRQMFF.

The sample holds a few counts of this clone. This is likely an artifact of a read error, given a far larger clone one base away. Other nucleotide sequences in the sample specify the same CDR3. V is TRDV2 and J is TRDJ1, with 8 positions matching TRDD3. The J gene was missing in TCRdb and was found by matching the end of the DNA to germline. Germline V gives CDR1 GEAIGNYY, CDR2 EKD. The CDR3 sequence is 16 residues long. The junction had 9 bases not matched to a gene; V was cut back by 1 base and J by 3 bases. The chain's CDR3 is CACDTLGARGADKLIF. In DNA, the CDR3 is TGTGCCTGTGACACACTGGGGGCACGAGGGGCCGATAAACTCATCTTT.

In regard to this clone: This likely came from a read error, as a far larger clone is one base away. This chain uses TRDV1 with TRDJ1; 11 bases fit TRDD3. No J gene is reported in TCRdb; it was inferred here by comparing the DNA with germline. The germline CDR1 and CDR2 sequences are TSWWSYY and QGS. V was pared by 0 bases and J by 0 bases, with 30 bases of the junction left unmatched. This CDR3 has 26 amino acids. This CDR3 is CALGELRSYGGFPHWGILEYTDKLIF. CDR3 bases: TGTGCTCTTGGGGAACTACGCAGTTACGGTGGGTTCCCCCACTGGGGGATATTGGAGTACACCGATAAACTCATCTTT.

A few counts support this clone. The translation of this DNA and the TCRdb protein of a much larger clone differ at residue 4, probably owing to a read error; the protein shown here is translated from the DNA. The chain is built from TRDV2 and TRDJ1; D unresolved. CDR3 length equals 16 residues. Germline-derived CDR1 and CDR2 are GEAIGNYY and EKD. V lost 6 bases to trimming and J lost 0 bases, with 19 bases between them. CDR3 amino acids: CACHKGTLKYTDKLIF. CDR3 coding DNA: TGTGCCTGTCACAAAGGGACCCTGAAGTACACCGATAAACTCATCTTT.

This clone was seen a handful of times. With a far larger clone one base away, a read error is the likely cause. At the DNA level, this CDR3 is encoded by other sequences in the same sample as well. The gene calls are TRDV3 and TRDJ3, with 7 bases fitting TRDD3. V was pared by 1 base and J by 0 bases, with 33 bases of the junction left unmatched. This CDR3 contains 26 residues. Germline CDR1 and CDR2: TVYSNPD and GDNSRS (reference sequence). The CDR3 region has the DNA TGTGCCTTTAACGATCTAACCCTCTTCGAGACTACTGATGTGGGGGACAGCTCCTGGGACACCCGACAGATGTTTTTC. Amino acid sequence: CAFNDLTLFETTDVGDSSWDTRQMFF.

At least ten counts were recorded for this clone. A far larger clone is just one base off, so this is likely a read error. This CDR3 is also generated by other DNA sequences in the sample. V and J are TRDV3 and TRDJ1, with D maybe TRDD2 (6 bases). Germline CDR1 reads TVYSNPD; CDR2 reads GDNSRS (reference sequence). Trimming pared 2 bases from V and 0 bases from J, leaving 22 bases between. The CDR3 has 17 residues. The CDR3 bases are TGTGCCTTTGTCGCTCAGCTGGGTGCCTTCCACACCGATAAACTCATCTTT. Its protein product is CAFVAQLGAFHTDKLIF.

This clone was counted between two and nine times. TCRdb's protein, taken from a much larger clone, differs from this DNA's translation at residue 10, likely owing to a read error; the protein displayed comes from the DNA. The chain uses TRDV1 and TRDJ1, with D possibly being TRDD3 (6 bases). CDR1 is TSWWSYY and CDR2 is QGS in the germline V gene. This CDR3 has 18 residues. The germline V and J ends were trimmed by 4 bases and 0 bases, with 21 bases remaining between them. In DNA form, the CDR3 reads TGTGCTCTTGGGGGAACGGACGGGGGACACCTCTACACCGATAAACTCATCTTT. This translates into CALGGTDGGHLYTDKLIF.

In its sample, this clone was seen a few times. This sequence is one base from a far larger clone and is likely a read error. The chain is built from TRDV1 and TRDJ1; tentatively, D is TRDD3 (6 bases). Because TCRdb records no J gene, it was assigned here through a match of the DNA to germline. CDR1 is TSWWSYY and CDR2 is QGS in the germline V gene. The CDR3 covers 22 residues. The CDR3 here is CALNNLREASRSGDGGTDKLIF. CDR3 in DNA: TGCGCTCTTAACAATTTAAGGGAGGCCTCCCGGAGCGGGGATGGAGGGACCGATAAACTCATCTTT.

This clone ranks as medium-sized. Different DNA sequences within this sample yield the same CDR3. The chain has TRDV1 and TRDJ1; 10 bases map to TRDD3. V shed 0 bases and J 4 bases; nucleotides not matched to a gene: 26. This CDR3 spans 23 amino acids. CDR1 and CDR2 from the germline V gene are TSWWSYY and QGS. The CDR3 nucleotides are TGTGCTCTTGGGGAACTTGAGTACTGGGGGATCTATAAGGGTCCTCCTGGCGGCGATAAACTCATCTTT. This codes for CALGELEYWGIYKGPPGGDKLIF.

In regard to this clone: This DNA's translation and the protein TCRdb lists, from a much larger clone, do not match at residue 11, likely due to a read error; the protein shown is translated from the DNA. V is TRDV1 and J is TRDJ1; possible D gene TRDD2, 6 bases. In germline, CDR1 is TSWWSYY, CDR2 QGS. V was trimmed by 3 bases and J by 1 base, leaving 21 bases between them. The CDR3 has 18 amino acids. The CDR3 DNA reads as TGTGCTCTTGGGGACTACTTCCTGGCACGCGTGGGCACCGATAAACTCATCTTT. Its protein is CALGDYFLARVGTDKLIF.

In this sample, this clone turned up a few times. The mismatch at residue 17 between this DNA's translation and the TCRdb protein of a much larger clone likely reflects a read error; the protein shown is translated from the DNA. This chain uses TRDV1 with TRDJ1; tentatively, D is TRDD3 (5 bases). Here the J gene came from matching the DNA to germline, since TCRdb omits it. The CDR3 spans 20 residues. The germline CDR1 and CDR2 sequences are TSWWSYY and QGS. The CDR3: CALGSNAARASPPGADRLIF. The CDR3 DNA reads as TGTGCTCTTGGGTCGAACGCAGCGAGAGCCTCGCCGCCGGGGGCCGATAGACTCATCTTT.

Regarding this clone: A far larger clone is just one base off, so this is likely a read error. The same CDR3 can be traced to other DNA sequences in this sample. V usage is TRDV1 and J usage is TRDJ1, with D tentatively TRDD2 (7 bases). No J segment appears in TCRdb, so it was assigned here by matching the sequence to germline. CDR3 length equals 25 residues. The ends were cut back, 0 bases at V and 2 bases at J, with 40 bases in the middle. The germline V gene encodes CDR1 TSWWSYY and CDR2 QGS. Here the CDR3 DNA reads TGTGCTCTTGGGGAACTACAAAGGTACGTCTTCCTAGCCCCTACTGGGAACTATACTACCGATAAACTCATCTTT. Translation gives CALGELQRYVFLAPTGNYTTDKLIF.